Sequencing of this T cell receptor (beta chain) was carried out in a study of OX40 agonist ivuxolimab in advanced cancers. Study results and limitations: At 0.1 to 3.0 mg/kg and by week 6, clonal expansion occurred in CD4+ and CD8+ blood T cells.

The assay was immunoSEQ multiplex PCR, and TCRdb's table has in-frame clones only and misses some. The sample contains about 67,000 clones, approximately 80% of which appear only once. In germline, CDR1 is MDHEN, CDR2 SYDVKM. The CDR3 runs 17 residues. V lost 3 bases, J lost 1 base, and 7 bases stayed unmatched. Regarding this clone: Antigen unknown.

The input for sequencing was CD4+ or CD8+ T cells sorted from blood, taken in a trial of the OX40 agonist ivuxolimab. The source is an adult with an advanced solid tumor such as melanoma, head and neck, liver or kidney cancer. This chain connects TRBV28 to TRBJ2-1; 9 bases align to TRBD2. The CDR3 nucleotides read TGTGCCAGCAGTTTTCCTAGCGGGGACTTTTCCTACAATGAGCAGTTCTTC. Amino acids: CASSFPSGDFSYNEQFF.